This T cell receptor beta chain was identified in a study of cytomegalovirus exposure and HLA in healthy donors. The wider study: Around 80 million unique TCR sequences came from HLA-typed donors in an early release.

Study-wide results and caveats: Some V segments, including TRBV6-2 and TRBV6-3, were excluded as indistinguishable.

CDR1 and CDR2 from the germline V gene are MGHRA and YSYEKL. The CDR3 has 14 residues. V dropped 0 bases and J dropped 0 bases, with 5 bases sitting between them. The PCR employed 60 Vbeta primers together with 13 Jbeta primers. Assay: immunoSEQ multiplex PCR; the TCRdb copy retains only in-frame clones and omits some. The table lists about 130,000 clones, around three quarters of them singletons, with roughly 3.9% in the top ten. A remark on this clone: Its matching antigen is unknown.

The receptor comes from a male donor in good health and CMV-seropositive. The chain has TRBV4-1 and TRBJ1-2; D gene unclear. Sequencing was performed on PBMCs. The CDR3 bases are TGCGCCAGCAGCCAAGATAACTCTAACTATGGCTACACCTTC. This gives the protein CASSQDNSNYGYTF.